These 13 T cell receptor beta chains originate from one sample sequenced in a study of T cell responses to AZD1222 COVID-19 vaccine. Generated by immunoSEQ multiplex PCR, the TCRdb table keeps only in-frame clones and is missing some. Of roughly 13,000 clones in the sample, approximately 80% were seen once. This material consisted of peripheral blood, taken 28 days after the second AZD1222 dose. All receptors come from an adult who received the AZD1222 COVID-19 vaccine.

This rearrangement joins TRBV19 to TRBJ1-5, with 9 bases lining up with TRBD1. The V gene's germline CDR1 is LNHDA and CDR2 SQIVND (reference sequence). This CDR3 spans 16 amino acids. The ends lost 2 bases at V and 4 bases at J; junction bases unmatched: 6. The CDR3 loop reads CASSIYLTGGNQPQHF. CDR3 sequence (DNA): TGTGCCAGTAGTATATACTTGACAGGGGGAAATCAGCCCCAGCATTTT.

The chain carries TRBV6-5 and TRBJ2-7; D is possibly TRBD1 (6 bases). The CDR3 spans 14 residues. V lost 5 bases and J lost 2, with 13 bases in between. From germline, CDR1 is MNHEY and CDR2 SVGAGI. DNA for the CDR3: TGTGCCAGCAGTAAACGACAGGAAACCTACGAGCAGTACTTC. Protein product: CASSKRQETYEQYF.

The chain joins TRBV4-3 to TRBJ2-5; D is uncertain. The V end lost 0 bases, the J end lost 1 base, and 9 bases lay between the germline ends. CDR1 and CDR2 (germline): LGHNA, YSLEER. The CDR3 spans 15 residues. This chain's CDR3 is CASSQDSPRQETQYF. The DNA for the CDR3 is TGCGCCAGCAGCCAAGATTCGCCTCGCCAAGAGACCCAGTACTTC.

J is TRBJ2-1 and V is TRBV19, with 7 bases matching TRBD1. The germline V gene has CDR1 LNHDA and CDR2 SQIVND (reference sequence). Trimming at V came to 3 bases and at J to 7 bases, leaving 6 bases not matched to a gene. The CDR3 is made up of 14 amino acids. The CDR3 here is CASSMEGGYNEQFF. Here the CDR3 DNA reads TGTGCCAGTAGTATGGAAGGGGGCTATAATGAGCAGTTCTTC.

This chain connects TRBV19 to TRBJ1-5; D may be TRBD1 (6 bases). Trimming removed 6 bases at V and 1 base at J, with 10 bases between. Per germline, CDR1 LNHDA and CDR2 SQIVND (reference sequence). The CDR3 covers 14 residues. This CDR3 is CASRNQGSNQPQHF. In DNA form, the CDR3 reads TGTGCCAGTAGGAACCAGGGGAGCAATCAGCCCCAGCATTTT.

The chain joins TRBV5-1 to TRBJ1-4, with unresolved D. Germline V gene sequence: CDR1 SGHRS, CDR2 YFSETQ. CDR3 length: 13 amino acids. Trimming removed 3 bases from V and 3 bases from J, with 6 bases in between. The CDR3 sequence is CASSYVANEKLFF. The CDR3 region has the DNA TGCGCCAGCAGCTATGTAGCTAATGAAAAACTGTTTTTT.

The V call is TRBV15, the J call TRBJ1-1; a weak D match, TRBD1 (5 bases). With 7 bases removed from V and 4 bases from J, the gap between germline ends came to 25 bases. The germline gives CDR1 LNHNV, CDR2 YYDKDF (reference sequence). CDR3 length: 17 residues. CDR3 region: CATTKLGGYRWGTEAFF. DNA of the CDR3: TGTGCCACCACTAAACTGGGGGGGTATAGGTGGGGCACTGAAGCTTTCTTT.

The chain has TRBV3-1 (or the pseudogene TRBV3-2) and TRBJ2-7, with TRBD2 as a possible D gene (6 bases). The CDR3 has 14 residues. V was cut by 4 bases and J by 7 bases, with 17 bases left in between. CDR1 LGHDT and CDR2 YNNKEL come from the germline V gene (reference sequence). CDR3 loop: CASSPNAGPLEQYF. CDR3 DNA: TGTGCCAGCAGCCCAAACGCGGGGCCACTGGAGCAGTACTTC.

The V call is TRBV7-8, the J call TRBJ2-5; D is perhaps TRBD1 (6 bases). CDR3 length: 16 amino acids. The V gene lost 5 bases and the J gene lost 5 bases, with 21 bases spanning the gap. From germline, CDR1 is SGHVS and CDR2 FQNEAQ. The CDR3 loop is CASSRYRAPTDETQYF. As DNA, the CDR3 is TGTGCCAGCAGCCGCTACAGGGCCCCTACGGACGAGACCCAGTACTTC.

The chain has TRBV5-4 and TRBJ2-3, with TRBD2 identical over 9 bases. CDR1 and CDR2 from the germline V gene are SGHNT and YYREEE (reference sequence). After removal of 0 bases from V and 1 base from J, the junction contained 6 bases not matched to a gene. This CDR3 has 17 amino acids. CDR3 DNA sequence: TGTGCCAGCAGCTTGGCCTCGCGGGAGGGCGGCACAGATACGCAGTATTTT. Translation gives CASSLASREGGTDTQYF.

The chain joins TRBV18 to TRBJ2-7; D is unresolved. Trimming left V 3 bases short and J 2 bases short, with 11 bases between. The CDR3 loop spans 14 amino acids. CDR1 and CDR2 (germline): KGHSH, LQKENI. CDR3 sequence reads: CASSPRADPYEQYF. As DNA, the CDR3 is TGTGCCAGCTCACCCCGGGCAGACCCCTACGAGCAGTACTTC.

The chain recombines TRBV30 with TRBJ2-1; D assignment may be TRBD1 or TRBD2 (5 bases each). CDR3 length equals 15 residues. Trimming removed 7 bases from V and 3 bases from J, with 19 bases in between. Germline CDR1 is GTSNPN and CDR2 is SVGIG (reference sequence). CDR3 in DNA: TGTGCCTTTACGTCAGGGAGCGCGTTCTACAATGAGCAGTTCTTC. This codes for CAFTSGSAFYNEQFF. Variable domain in full (rest from reference TRBV30 and TRBJ2-1): SQTIHQWPATLVQPVGSPLSLECTVEGTSNPNLYWYRQAAGRGLQLLFYSVGIGQISSEVPQNLSASRPQDRQFILSSKKLLLSDSGFYLCAFTSGSAFYNEQFFGPGTRLTVL.

This chain joins TRBV10-1 and TRBJ1-1; 9 bases match TRBD1. CDR1 WNHNN and CDR2 SYGVQD come from the germline V gene (reference sequence). J was trimmed by 1 base and V by 6 bases; bases with no gene match: 3. The CDR3 has 14 amino acids. The CDR3: CASRNRGRNTEAFF. The CDR3 DNA sequence: TGCGCCAGCAGAAACAGGGGGCGGAACACTGAAGCTTTCTTT.